The 26 T cell receptor beta chains below all came from one sample that was sequenced in a study of blood T cell repertoires in COVID-19. Assay used: immunoSEQ multiplex PCR; TCRdb lists only in-frame clones, some missing. The table has approximately 300,000 clones, around 88% seen once. Sequencing was done on a sample of peripheral blood. These receptors were obtained from a woman aged 45-65 years with acute or convalescent COVID-19.

The rearrangement joins TRBV6-5 to TRBJ2-3, with TRBD2 identical over 11 bases. Germline V gives CDR1 MNHEY, CDR2 SVGAGI. The junction had 10 bases not matched to a gene; V was cut back by 0 bases and J by 11 bases. The length of the CDR3 is 16 residues. The CDR3: CASSYSLAGGGFGQYF. The DNA of the CDR3 is TGTGCCAGCAGTTACTCGCTAGCGGGAGGAGGTTTCGGGCAGTATTTT.

The rearrangement links TRBV12-5 to TRBJ1-1; D gene ambiguous. The CDR3 length is 12 residues. Germline-derived CDR1 and CDR2 are LGHNT and FRNRAP. With 1 base removed from V and 10 bases from J, the gap between germline ends came to 10 bases. CDR3 nucleotide sequence: TGTGCTAGTGGTTTGGAGGAGAGATCAGCTTTCTTT. It specifies CASGLEERSAFF.

The J gene is TRBJ1-3, the V gene TRBV2; no reliable D call. The V and J ends lost 8 bases and 0 bases respectively, with 5 bases between them. The CDR3 has 12 residues. The germline gives CDR1 SNHLY, CDR2 FYNNEI. The CDR3: CASASSGNTIYF. In DNA, the CDR3 is TGTGCCAGCGCTAGCTCTGGAAACACCATATATTTT. Supplemented by reference TRBV2 and TRBJ1-3, the full variable domain reads EPEVTQTPSHQVTQMGQEVILRCVPISNHLYFYWYRQILGQKVEFLVSFYNNEISEKSEIFDDQFSVERPDGSNFTLKIRSTKLEDSAMYFCASASSGNTIYFGEGSWLTVV.

The chain links TRBV5-1 to TRBJ1-1; D gene unclear. There are 14 residues in the CDR3. CDR1 and CDR2 (germline): SGHRS, YFSETQ. V was shortened by 3 bases and J by 1 base, with 10 bases between the two germline ends. The CDR3 is CASSSSGKNTEAFF. The CDR3 coding sequence is TGCGCCAGCAGCTCCAGCGGCAAGAACACTGAAGCTTTCTTT.

The chain couples TRBV5-4 to TRBJ1-1; 8 bases line up with TRBD1. The CDR3 is 15 amino acids. V lost 5 bases and J lost 2; bases outside the gene matches: 8. Per germline, CDR1 SGHNT and CDR2 YYREEE (reference sequence). The CDR3 region has the DNA TGTGCCAGCAGGACAGGGGTAGGGGGAAACACTGAAGCTTTCTTT. It translates to CASRTGVGGNTEAFF.

Here the CDR3 DNA reads TGTGCCAGCAGTGATCGACAGCCCTACGAGCAGTACTTC. Translating gives CASSDRQPYEQYF. The chain recombines TRBV6-6 with TRBJ2-7; the D gene is possibly TRBD1 (5 bases). Trimming left V 5 bases short and J 2 bases short, with 10 bases between. The CDR3 spans 13 residues. Germline V CDR1 and CDR2: MNHNY, SVGAGI (reference sequence).

This chain connects TRBV9 to TRBJ1-6; tentatively, D is TRBD1 (6 bases). V was shortened by 4 bases and J by 5 bases, with 16 bases between the two germline ends. Germline loops: CDR1 SGDLS, CDR2 YYNGEE. The CDR3 length is 16 residues. The CDR3 sequence is CASSPPGHRDNSPLHF. The CDR3 nucleotides are TGTGCCAGCAGCCCCCCGGGGCACAGGGATAATTCACCCCTCCACTTT.

The genes are TRBV4-3 and TRBJ1-1; D ambiguous. This CDR3 contains 15 residues. From germline, CDR1 is LGHNA and CDR2 YSLEER. Trimming took off 4 bases at V and 2 bases at J, with 14 bases between the two ends. CDR3 sequence reads: CASSLDRDLNTEAFF. The CDR3 DNA reads as TGCGCCAGCAGCCTCGACCGGGATCTTAACACTGAAGCTTTCTTT.

With respect to this clone: In the same sample, other DNA sequences code for this CDR3. The rearrangement uses TRBV7-9 and TRBJ2-3, with D unclear. The CDR3 loop spans 13 amino acids. V dropped 3 bases and J dropped 4 bases, with 8 bases sitting between them. Germline V gives CDR1 SEHNR, CDR2 FQNEAQ (reference sequence). The CDR3 DNA reads as TGTGCCAGCAGCTTGACTGGAGCAGATACGCAGTATTTT. The encoded protein is CASSLTGADTQYF.

The CDR3 here is CASSPNIGISNTGELFF. The CDR3 nucleotides are TGTGCCAGCTCACCAAATATCGGGATTTCGAACACCGGGGAGCTGTTTTTT. The rearrangement uses TRBV18 and TRBJ2-2; weak D call: TRBD2 (5 bases). CDR3 length: 17 amino acids. CDR1 and CDR2 (germline): KGHSH, LQKENI. Trimming removed 2 bases from V and 0 bases from J, with 13 bases in between.

The chain combines TRBV5-1 with TRBJ2-3; 12 bases fit TRBD2. The germline V gene encodes CDR1 SGHRS and CDR2 YFSETQ. The CDR3 runs to 15 residues. V dropped 4 bases and J dropped 5; count of bases not matched to a gene: 5. The CDR3 DNA follows: TGCGCCAGCAGCCCCCAGGGACTAGCGGGAGATACGCAGTATTTT. Protein product: CASSPQGLAGDTQYF. The full variable domain, with the rest looked up from reference TRBV5-1 and TRBJ2-3, is KAGVTQTPRYLIKTRGQQVTLSCSPISGHRSVSWYQQTPGQGLQFLFEYFSETQRNKGNFPGRFSGRQFSNSRSEMNVSTLELGDSALYLCASSPQGLAGDTQYFGPGTRLTVL.

The chain carries TRBV10-3 and TRBJ1-1; 9 bases match TRBD1. In germline, CDR1 is ENHRY, CDR2 SYGVKD. The CDR3 length is 14 residues. V lost 6 bases, J lost 2 bases, and 4 bases stayed unmatched. CDR3 DNA: TGTGCCATCAGACCGGGACAGGGCAACACTGAAGCTTTCTTT. Protein product: CAIRPGQGNTEAFF.

V and J are TRBV10-1 and TRBJ2-1, with D possibly TRBD1 on 6 matching bases. The CDR3 sequence is 13 residues long. The germline CDR1 and CDR2 sequences are WNHNN and SYGVQD (reference sequence). V was shortened by 8 bases and J by 2 bases, with 10 bases between the two germline ends. The CDR3 loop reads CASGRTAYNEQFF. The CDR3, as DNA: TGCGCCAGCGGACGGACAGCCTACAATGAGCAGTTCTTC.

In DNA form, the CDR3 reads TGCGCCAGCAGCTTGCAAAGGGGGCGCGAGGAGACCCAGTACTTC. Residues: CASSLQRGREETQYF. This chain connects TRBV5-1 to TRBJ2-5; the match to TRBD1 covers 7 bases. In germline, CDR1 is SGHRS, CDR2 YFSETQ. This CDR3 has 15 amino acids. V dropped 1 base and J dropped 5; count of bases not matched to a gene: 8.

J is TRBJ2-3 and V is TRBV10-3; D possibly corresponds to TRBD1 (6 bases). Germline loops: CDR1 ENHRY, CDR2 SYGVKD. V gave up 6 bases and J gave up 4 bases, with 17 bases separating them. CDR3 size: 15 residues. Written as DNA, the CDR3 is TGTGCCATCAGCGGGGACACCCGAGGGGCAGATACGCAGTATTTT. Amino acids: CAISGDTRGADTQYF.

V is TRBV16 and J is TRBJ1-5, with D uncertain. This CDR3 has 15 amino acids. Trimming stripped 4 bases from V and 0 bases from J, with 10 bases between. Germline V gene data show CDR1 as KGHSY and CDR2 as FQNENV. CDR3 coding DNA: TGTGCCAGCAGCCTACTAGTGGGTAGCAATCAGCCCCAGCATTTT. As protein: CASSLLVGSNQPQHF.

V gene TRBV7-9 combines with J gene TRBJ1-2; D gene ambiguous. Trimming took 6 bases from V and 8 from J, leaving 16 bases between them. In germline, CDR1 is SEHNR, CDR2 FQNEAQ (reference sequence). The length of the CDR3 is 13 residues. CDR3 in DNA: TGTGCCAGCAGTCTTTACGAAGGAGAAGGCTACACCTTC. This codes for CASSLYEGEGYTF.

J is TRBJ2-5 and V is TRBV4-1; TRBD2 matches at 10 bases. Germline V CDR1 and CDR2: MGHRA, YSYEKL. This CDR3 region has 14 residues. The junction had 4 bases not matched to a gene; V was cut back by 2 bases and J by 7 bases. The CDR3 here is CASSQLAGGGTQYF. DNA for the CDR3: TGCGCCAGCAGCCAATTAGCGGGGGGCGGGACCCAGTACTTC.

The table lists this clone with a count of one. The V gene is TRBV27, the J gene TRBJ1-6; D not resolved. Per germline, CDR1 MNHEY and CDR2 SMNVEV (reference sequence). V was shortened by 3 bases and J by 0 bases, with 6 bases between the two germline ends. The CDR3 runs to 15 residues. CDR3 nucleotide sequence: TGTGCCAGCAGTTTGGGGAGCTCCTATAATTCACCCCTCCACTTT. Amino acid sequence: CASSLGSSYNSPLHF.

A few counts support this clone. This chain links TRBV6-5 with TRBJ1-1; no reliable D call. Germline-derived CDR1 and CDR2 are MNHEY and SVGAGI. Trimming stripped 6 bases from V and 7 bases from J, with 12 bases between. The CDR3 runs 12 residues. CDR3 in DNA: TGTGCCAGCAGGTTTGGGGAGGGTGAAGCTTTCTTT. This sequence encodes CASRFGEGEAFF.

The genes are TRBV6-5 and TRBJ1-1, with 7 nucleotides matching TRBD1. The CDR3 runs 14 residues. In germline, CDR1 is MNHEY, CDR2 SVGAGI. Trimming cost V 6 bases and J 2 bases; bases outside gene matches: 6. The CDR3 DNA sequence: TGTGCCAGCAGACAAAGGGACAGAAACACTGAAGCTTTCTTT. It is translated as CASRQRDRNTEAFF.

This chain joins TRBV10-3 and TRBJ1-5; TRBD1 might be the D (5 bases). Germline V CDR1 and CDR2: ENHRY, SYGVKD. This CDR3 is built from 16 residues. Trimming left V 3 bases short and J 0 bases short, with 12 bases between. The CDR3 coding sequence is TGTGCCATCAGTGATCGAACAGGAGATAGCAATCAGCCCCAGCATTTT. It is translated as CAISDRTGDSNQPQHF.

In its sample, this clone was seen once. This chain uses TRBV3-1 (or the pseudogene TRBV3-2) with TRBJ2-4; tentatively, D is TRBD1 (6 bases). Germline lookup yields CDR1 LGHDT and CDR2 YNNKEL (reference sequence). The CDR3 runs to 16 residues. Trimming stripped 4 bases from V and 3 bases from J, with 16 bases between. The CDR3 sequence is CASSPNPGVGKNIQYF. For the CDR3, the DNA is TGTGCCAGCAGCCCCAACCCAGGGGTAGGCAAAAACATTCAGTACTTC.

The chain joins TRBV11-2 to TRBJ2-3; D possibly corresponds to TRBD2 (6 bases). V was cut by 1 base and J by 3 bases, with 11 bases left in between. CDR3 size: 15 residues. Per germline, CDR1 SGHAT and CDR2 FQNNGV. CDR3 sequence reads: CASSLGGAGTDTQYF. CDR3 nucleotides: TGTGCCAGCAGCTTAGGGGGCGCGGGAACAGATACGCAGTATTTT.

This chain connects TRBV24-1 to TRBJ2-1; 10 bases match TRBD1. This CDR3 comprises 15 residues. J was trimmed by 8 bases and V by 5 bases; bases with no gene match: 8. Germline V gene lookup returns CDR1 KGHDR and CDR2 SFDVKD. CDR3 DNA sequence: TGTGCCACCAGTGCCTTCACCGGGACAGGGGATGAGCAGTTCTTC. Translating gives CATSAFTGTGDEQFF.

V gene TRBV7-2 combines with J gene TRBJ2-2; weak D call: TRBD2 (5 bases). The CDR3 length is 13 residues. Germline-derived CDR1 and CDR2 are SGHTA and FQGNSA. The V end was cut by 7 bases, the J end by 1 base, with 7 bases between. The CDR3 region has the DNA TGTGCCAGCACGAGGGTGAACACCGGGGAGCTGTTTTTT. It codes for CASTRVNTGELFF.